This T cell receptor (beta chain) was sequenced in a study of blood T cells in healthy people across ages. The CDR3 runs 13 residues. The ends were cut back, 2 bases at V and 7 bases at J, with 11 bases in the middle. Study-wide points: Strong correlation was found linking TCR beta diversity to naive T cell percentage. Long-lived donors had more naive CD4+ cells and higher diversity than aged donors.

Caucasian individuals from Russia who were healthy and aged about 6 to 95 acted as donors. Per-sample PBMC isolation yielded at least 6.5 million cells. PCR was performed a second time for about 7 to 12 cycles using a sample-barcoded 5' primer and a J-beta primer mix. Each CDR3 protein gets one entry after TCRdb re-called the 5' RACE reads with MiXCR. The sample includes some 1.8 million distinct CDR3 sequences, about two fifths of them seen just once. Concerning this clonotype itself: Its antigen is undetermined.

The sample was blood. The V call is TRBV12-3 or TRBV12-4, the J call TRBJ1-1, with unresolved D. This TCR was recovered from a human donor in good health. The chain's CDR3 is CASSLRLAHEAFF. For the CDR3, the DNA is TGTGCCAGCAGTTTAAGGTTAGCCCATGAAGCTTTCTTT.